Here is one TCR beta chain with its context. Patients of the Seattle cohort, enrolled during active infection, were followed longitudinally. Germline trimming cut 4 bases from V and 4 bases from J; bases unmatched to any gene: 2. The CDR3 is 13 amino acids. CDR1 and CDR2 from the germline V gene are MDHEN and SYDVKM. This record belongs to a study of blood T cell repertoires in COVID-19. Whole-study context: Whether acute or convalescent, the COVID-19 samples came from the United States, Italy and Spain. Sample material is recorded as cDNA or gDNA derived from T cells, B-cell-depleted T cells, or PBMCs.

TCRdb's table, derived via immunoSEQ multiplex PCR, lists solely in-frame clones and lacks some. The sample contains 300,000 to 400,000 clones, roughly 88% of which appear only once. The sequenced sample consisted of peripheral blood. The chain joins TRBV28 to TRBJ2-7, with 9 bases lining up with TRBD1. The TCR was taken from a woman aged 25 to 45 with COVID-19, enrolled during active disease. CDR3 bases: TGTGCCAGCAGTTCCGGGACAGGGTACGAGCAGTACTTC. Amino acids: CASSSGTGYEQYF.